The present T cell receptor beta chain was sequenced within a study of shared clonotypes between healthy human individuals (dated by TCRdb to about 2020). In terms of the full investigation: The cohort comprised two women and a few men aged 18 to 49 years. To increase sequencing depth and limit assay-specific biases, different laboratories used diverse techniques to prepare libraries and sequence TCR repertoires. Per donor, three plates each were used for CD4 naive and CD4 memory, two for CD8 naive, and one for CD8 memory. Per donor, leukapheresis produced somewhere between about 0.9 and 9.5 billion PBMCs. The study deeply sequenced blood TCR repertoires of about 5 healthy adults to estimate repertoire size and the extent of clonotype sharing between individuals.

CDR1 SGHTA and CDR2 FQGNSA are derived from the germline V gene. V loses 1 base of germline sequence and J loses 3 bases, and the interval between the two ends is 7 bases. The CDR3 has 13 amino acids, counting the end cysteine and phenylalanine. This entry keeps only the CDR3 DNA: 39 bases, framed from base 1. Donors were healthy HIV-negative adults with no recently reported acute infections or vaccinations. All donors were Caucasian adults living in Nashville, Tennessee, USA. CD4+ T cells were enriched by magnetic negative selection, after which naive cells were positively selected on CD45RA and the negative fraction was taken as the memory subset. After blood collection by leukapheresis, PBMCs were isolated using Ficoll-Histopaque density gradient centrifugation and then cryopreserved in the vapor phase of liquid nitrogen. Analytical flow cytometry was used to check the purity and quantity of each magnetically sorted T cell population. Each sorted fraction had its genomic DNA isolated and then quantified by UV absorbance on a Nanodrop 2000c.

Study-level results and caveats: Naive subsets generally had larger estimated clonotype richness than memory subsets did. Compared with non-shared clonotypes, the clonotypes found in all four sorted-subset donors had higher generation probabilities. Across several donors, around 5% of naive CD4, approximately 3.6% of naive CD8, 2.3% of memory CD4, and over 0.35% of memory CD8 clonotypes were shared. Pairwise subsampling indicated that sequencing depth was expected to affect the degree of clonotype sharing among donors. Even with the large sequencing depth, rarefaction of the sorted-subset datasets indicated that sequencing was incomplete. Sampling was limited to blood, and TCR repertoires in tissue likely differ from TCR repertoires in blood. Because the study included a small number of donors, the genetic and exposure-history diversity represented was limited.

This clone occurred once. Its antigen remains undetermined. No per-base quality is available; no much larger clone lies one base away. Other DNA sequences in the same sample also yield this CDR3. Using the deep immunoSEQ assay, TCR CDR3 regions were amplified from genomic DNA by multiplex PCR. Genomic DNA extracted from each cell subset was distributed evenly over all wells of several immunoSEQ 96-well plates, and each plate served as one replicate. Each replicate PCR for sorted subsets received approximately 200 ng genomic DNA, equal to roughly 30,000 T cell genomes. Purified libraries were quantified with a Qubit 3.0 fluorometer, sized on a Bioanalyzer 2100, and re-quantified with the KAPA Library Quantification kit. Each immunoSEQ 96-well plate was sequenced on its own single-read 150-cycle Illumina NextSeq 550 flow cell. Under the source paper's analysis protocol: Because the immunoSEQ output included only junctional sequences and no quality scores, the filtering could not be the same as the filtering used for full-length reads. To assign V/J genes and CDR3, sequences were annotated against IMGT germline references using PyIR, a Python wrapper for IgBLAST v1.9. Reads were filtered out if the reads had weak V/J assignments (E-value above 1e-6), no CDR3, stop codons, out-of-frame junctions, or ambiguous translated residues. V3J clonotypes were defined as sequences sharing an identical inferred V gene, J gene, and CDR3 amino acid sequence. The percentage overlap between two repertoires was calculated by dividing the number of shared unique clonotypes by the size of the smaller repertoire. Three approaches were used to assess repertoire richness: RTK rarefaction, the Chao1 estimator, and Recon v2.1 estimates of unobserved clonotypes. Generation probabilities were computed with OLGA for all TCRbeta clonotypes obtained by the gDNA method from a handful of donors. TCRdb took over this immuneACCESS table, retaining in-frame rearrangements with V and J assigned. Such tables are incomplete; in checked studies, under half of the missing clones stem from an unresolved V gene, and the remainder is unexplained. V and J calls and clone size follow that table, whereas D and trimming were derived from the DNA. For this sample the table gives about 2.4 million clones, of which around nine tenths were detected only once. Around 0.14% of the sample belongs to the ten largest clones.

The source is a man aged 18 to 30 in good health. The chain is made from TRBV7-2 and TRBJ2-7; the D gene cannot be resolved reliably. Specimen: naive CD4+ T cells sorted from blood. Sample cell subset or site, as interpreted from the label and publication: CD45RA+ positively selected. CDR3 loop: CASSLDLGYEQYF. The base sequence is TGTGCCAGCAGCTTAGATTTGGGCTACGAGCAGTACTTC.